This T cell receptor (beta chain) was sequenced during a study of blood T cell repertoires in COVID-19. As for the study in general: From the United States, Italy and Spain came samples of acute and convalescent COVID-19. From T cells, B-cell-depleted T cells, or PBMCs came the material, which was cDNA or gDNA.

The CDR3 spans 13 residues. CDR1 is KGHSH and CDR2 is LQKENI in the germline V gene. V was cut by 3 bases and J by 7 bases, with 12 bases left in between. Per the study methods: By means of reference gene primer amplification, nucleated cell counts were estimated. Clones were sequenced by immunoSEQ multiplex PCR, and TCRdb holds only the in-frame ones, with some missing. That table gives V, J and clone size, and the DNA gave D and trimming. The table shows around 250,000 clones, with around 86% occurring only once. This clonotype was obtained from a man at least 80 years old with acute or convalescent COVID-19. The sequenced sample was peripheral blood. The chain joins TRBV18 to TRBJ2-5; possibly TRBD1 for D (5 bases). CDR3 loop: CASSPGLQGTQYF. CDR3 bases: TGTGCCAGCTCACCGGGGCTGCAGGGGACCCAGTACTTC.